This entry describes one T cell receptor beta chain. Patients in Seattle were enrolled during active infection, then followed longitudinally. Authors' methods: Cell counts per sample came from amplifying reference gene primers. TCRdb's table, derived via immunoSEQ multiplex PCR, lists solely in-frame clones and lacks some. The D gene and trimming were derived from the DNA, and the V and J assignments and clone size from that table. This table has about 76,000 clones, more than 75% appearing once. This sample was included in a study of blood T cell repertoires in COVID-19. Background on the study: Sites across the United States, Italy and Spain contributed samples from acute and convalescent COVID-19. Nucleic acid was either cDNA or gDNA, and it came from T cells, B-cell-depleted T cells, or PBMCs.

The CDR3 totals 18 residues. With 4 bases clipped from V and 2 bases from J, the junction kept 10 bases outside the gene matches. CDR1 SGHAT and CDR2 FQNNGV come from the germline V gene. Sequencing input: peripheral blood. This rearrangement joins TRBV11-2 to TRBJ2-2; the match to TRBD2 covers 10 bases. The source is a man aged 60-69 years with COVID-19, enrolled during active disease. The CDR3 bases are TGTGCCAGCAGCTCCGGGGCTAGCGGGGGAGCTAACACCGGGGAGCTGTTTTTT. Translation gives CASSSGASGGANTGELFF.